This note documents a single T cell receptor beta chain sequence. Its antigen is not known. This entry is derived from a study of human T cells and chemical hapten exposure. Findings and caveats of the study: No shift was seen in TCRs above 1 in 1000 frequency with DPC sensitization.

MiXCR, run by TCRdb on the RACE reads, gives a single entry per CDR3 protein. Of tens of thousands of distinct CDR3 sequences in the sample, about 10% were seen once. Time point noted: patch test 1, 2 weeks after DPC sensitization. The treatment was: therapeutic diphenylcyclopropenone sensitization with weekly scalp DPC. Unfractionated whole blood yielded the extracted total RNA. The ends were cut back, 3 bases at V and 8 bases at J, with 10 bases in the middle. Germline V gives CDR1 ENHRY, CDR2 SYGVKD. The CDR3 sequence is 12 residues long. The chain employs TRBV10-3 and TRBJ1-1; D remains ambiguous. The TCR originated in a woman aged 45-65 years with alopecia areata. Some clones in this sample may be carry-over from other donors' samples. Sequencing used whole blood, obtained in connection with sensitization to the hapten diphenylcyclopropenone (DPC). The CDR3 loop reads CAISERGFEAFF. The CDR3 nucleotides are TGTGCCATCAGTGAACGAGGTTTCGAAGCTTTCTTT.